The present T cell receptor beta chain was sequenced within a study of spatial heterogeneity in lung cancer. In the study overall: An average of more than ten raw reads was observed per unique TCR and UMI combination.

About this clonotype itself: Its antigen remains unidentified.

General study results and limits: In blood, ubiquitous expanded tumor TCRs appeared more at resection than follow-up.

The CDR3 covers 13 residues. The V gene's germline CDR1 is MNHEY and CDR2 SMNVEV (reference sequence). Trimming took 8 bases from V and 0 from J, leaving 11 bases between them. Time point reported: sample taken at primary tumor resection. Unsorted tumor, nontumor lung tissue or cryopreserved PBMC supplied the whole RNA. Unique molecular identifiers tagged every individual TCR cDNA molecule. From the 5' RACE reads, TCRdb called clonotypes with MiXCR, one entry per CDR3 protein. This table has tens of thousands of distinct CDR3 sequences, roughly an eighth appearing once. The material was PBMCs, obtained at surgery. The TCR comes from a male donor with early-stage non-small cell lung cancer. The rearrangement links TRBV27 to TRBJ2-7, with D unclear. The CDR3 sequence: CASSTTGSYEQYF. CDR3 nucleotide sequence: TGTGCCAGCTCAACGACTGGCTCCTACGAGCAGTACTTC.